The 21 T cell receptor beta chains presented below share a single source sample, sequenced in a study of T cell responses to AZD1222 COVID-19 vaccine (TCRdb year 2021). The time point label on this specimen signifies: baseline before first vaccination. The method behind the library was the immunoSEQ multiplex PCR assay. Held by TCRdb, this immuneACCESS table contains in-frame sequences only and omits some clones. Under half of the omission traces to an unresolved V gene where checked; the cause of the rest is unknown. In this sample the table shows 95,000 to 100,000 clones, less than 90% of which occur a single time. The ten top clones hold 16% of the sample. The sample consisted of peripheral blood, taken on day 0 of AZD1222 vaccination. Receptors were obtained from an adult in good health.

The V and J genes are TRBV10-1 and TRBJ2-2, with D perhaps matching TRBD1 or TRBD2 (5 bases each). V dropped 3 bases and J dropped 2 bases, with 10 bases sitting between them. This CDR3 has 15 amino acids. In germline, CDR1 is WNHNN, CDR2 SYGVQD (reference sequence). CDR3 residues: CASSDGAANTGELFF. In DNA form, the CDR3 reads TGCGCCAGCAGTGACGGGGCGGCCAACACCGGGGAGCTGTTTTTT.

The chain couples TRBV5-1 to TRBJ1-1; 10 nucleotides match TRBD1. The CDR3 runs 16 residues. Germline V CDR1 and CDR2: SGHRS, YFSETQ. The V segment lost 4 bases and the J segment 1 base; nucleotides outside the gene matches: 7. Here the CDR3 reads CASSPTGGVENTEAFF. In DNA, the CDR3 is TGCGCCAGCAGCCCGACAGGGGGCGTAGAGAACACTGAAGCTTTCTTT.

The rearrangement uses TRBV3-1 (or the pseudogene TRBV3-2) and TRBJ2-7; 10 nucleotides line up with TRBD2. V gave up 0 bases and J gave up 2 bases; unmatched junction bases: 4. The germline V gene encodes CDR1 LGHDT and CDR2 YNNKEL (reference sequence). The CDR3 covers 16 residues. Written as DNA, the CDR3 is TGTGCCAGCAGCCAAGATCGGAGCGGGGGGGCCTACGAGCAGTACTTC. It yields the protein CASSQDRSGGAYEQYF.

This clone was observed a single time. The CDR3 sequence is CASKQGPTNYGYTF. CDR3 bases: TGTGCCAGCAAACAGGGGCCCACTAACTATGGCTACACCTTC. V is TRBV9 and J is TRBJ1-2, with 7 bases identical to TRBD1. CDR3 length: 14 residues. The germline gives CDR1 SGDLS, CDR2 YYNGEE. J gave up 0 bases and V 6 bases, and 5 bases lay outside the gene matches.

This chain uses TRBV28 with TRBJ1-5; D gene uncertain. V was cut by 5 bases and J by 4 bases, with 15 bases left in between. Germline V lookup: CDR1 MDHEN, CDR2 SYDVKM. The CDR3 has 15 residues. The CDR3 sequence: CASSPVGAINQPQHF. CDR3 sequence (DNA): TGTGCCAGCAGTCCAGTCGGAGCCATTAATCAGCCCCAGCATTTT.

The J gene is TRBJ2-2, the V gene TRBV5-4, with no clear D. V lost 4 bases, J lost 2 bases, and 9 bases lay in between. CDR1 and CDR2 (germline): SGHNT, YYREEE (reference sequence). The CDR3 totals 14 residues. For the CDR3, the DNA is TGTGCCAGCAGCCGGCAGTCAAACACCGGGGAGCTGTTTTTT. Translation gives CASSRQSNTGELFF.

This clone appeared a single time. The chain has TRBV18 and TRBJ2-2, with D unclear. Deletions cut 2 bases from V and 1 base from J, with 5 bases between. Looked up from germline, CDR1 is KGHSH and CDR2 is LQKENI. This CDR3 is 14 amino acids long. The CDR3 nucleotides read TGTGCCAGCTCACCAGGGATGAACACCGGGGAGCTGTTTTTT. Protein: CASSPGMNTGELFF. Combining the CDR3 with reference TRBV18 and TRBJ2-2 gives the whole variable domain NAGVMQNPRHLVRRRGQEARLRCSPMKGHSHVYWYRQLPEEGLKFMVYLQKENIIDESGMPKERFSAEFPKEGPSILRIQQVVRGDSAAYFCASSPGMNTGELFFGEGSRLTVL.

The chain employs TRBV6-5 and TRBJ2-7; no firm D call. The germline V gene encodes CDR1 MNHEY and CDR2 SVGAGI. The CDR3 extends over 11 amino acids. V was cut by 11 bases and J by 2 bases, with 10 bases left in between. CDR3 coding DNA: TGTGCCGCCCATGGGACCTACGAGCAGTACTTC. Protein: CAAHGTYEQYF.

The chain couples TRBV18 to TRBJ1-4; 7 nucleotides agree with TRBD1. The germline CDR1 and CDR2 sequences are KGHSH and LQKENI. V trimming: 1 base; J trimming: 8 bases; junction bases outside the gene matches: 4. The CDR3 has 14 amino acids. This CDR3 reads CASSPQGAGEKLFF. The CDR3 nucleotides are TGTGCCAGCTCACCACAGGGGGCGGGCGAAAAACTGTTTTTT. Full variable domain (outside the CDR3, taken from reference TRBV18 and TRBJ1-4): NAGVMQNPRHLVRRRGQEARLRCSPMKGHSHVYWYRQLPEEGLKFMVYLQKENIIDESGMPKERFSAEFPKEGPSILRIQQVVRGDSAAYFCASSPQGAGEKLFFGSGTQLSVL.

The table lists this clone with a count of one. This chain connects TRBV29-1 to TRBJ1-1; D gene uncertain. Germline CDR1 is SQVTM and CDR2 is ANQGSEA. The CDR3 has 12 residues. Trimming removed 3 bases from V and 0 bases from J, with 5 bases in between. The CDR3 DNA reads TGCAGCGTTGATGAAATGAACACTGAAGCTTTCTTT. Amino acids: CSVDEMNTEAFF.

This chain uses TRBV11-2 with TRBJ1-1, with a weak D call TRBD1 (5 bases). Germline V gene lookup returns CDR1 SGHAT and CDR2 FQNNGV. V lost 3 bases and J 5 bases, leaving 13 bases between the germline ends. This CDR3 contains 14 residues. CDR3 sequence: CASSFGQLGTEAFF. The CDR3 DNA is TGTGCCAGCAGCTTTGGACAACTGGGGACTGAAGCTTTCTTT.

The chain combines TRBV27 with TRBJ2-7; D is possibly TRBD2 (5 bases). The germline V gene encodes CDR1 MNHEY and CDR2 SMNVEV (reference sequence). The ends were cut back, 4 bases at V and 3 bases at J, with 13 bases in the middle. The CDR3 spans 14 residues. The CDR3 here is CASSSALENYEQYF. As DNA, the CDR3 is TGTGCCAGCAGTTCGGCACTAGAGAACTACGAGCAGTACTTC.

The gene calls are TRBV18 and TRBJ2-3; D uncertain. CDR3 size: 16 residues. V gave up 6 bases and J gave up 2 bases, with 18 bases separating them. CDR1 and CDR2 from the germline V gene are KGHSH and LQKENI. The CDR3 loop is CASSSASGNPTDTQYF. As DNA, the CDR3 is TGTGCCAGCTCCAGCGCTTCTGGCAACCCCACAGATACGCAGTATTTT.

The chain carries TRBV4-1 and TRBJ2-1, with D tentatively TRBD1 or TRBD2 (6 bases each). Trimming removed 0 bases at V and 3 bases at J, with 9 bases between. The V gene's germline CDR1 is MGHRA and CDR2 YSYEKL. CDR3 size: 15 residues. CDR3 loop: CASSQEGGGYNEQFF. CDR3 nucleotides: TGCGCCAGCAGCCAAGAAGGAGGGGGCTACAATGAGCAGTTCTTC.

The V gene is TRBV12-3 or TRBV12-4, the J gene TRBJ1-2; D call uncertain. V lost 1 base, J lost 7 bases, and 7 bases lay in between. The CDR3 length is 12 residues. The CDR3 protein is CASSLEFRGYTF. The CDR3 DNA follows: TGTGCCAGCAGTTTAGAATTTCGTGGCTACACCTTC.

The V and J genes are TRBV12-3 or TRBV12-4 and TRBJ1-4, with 7 positions matching TRBD1. The V and J ends lost 10 bases and 9 bases, in that order; junction bases with no gene match: 11. The CDR3 covers 13 residues. CDR3 region: CATRQGSAKKLFF. The DNA of the CDR3 is TGTGCCACAAGACAGGGAAGTGCGAAAAAACTGTTTTTT.

This clone showed up just once. This sequence joins TRBV6-1 and TRBJ2-7, with 9 bases lining up with TRBD2. Looked up from germline, CDR1 is MNHNS and CDR2 is SASEGT. The CDR3 runs to 14 residues. J gave up 4 bases and V 4 bases, and 5 bases lay outside the gene matches. The CDR3 loop is CASSVAGDQYEQYF. CDR3 bases: TGTGCCAGCAGTGTAGCGGGAGATCAGTACGAGCAGTACTTC.

This clone was observed a single time. This chain links TRBV5-8 with TRBJ1-4; D call uncertain. Per the germline V gene, CDR1 is SGHTS and CDR2 is YDEGEE. The germline V and J ends were trimmed by 3 bases and 8 bases, with 14 bases remaining between them. The CDR3 runs to 14 residues. CDR3 DNA sequence: TGTGCCAGCAGCTGGGAGACATTGGGGGAAAAACTGTTTTTT. Amino acid sequence: CASSWETLGEKLFF. The full variable domain, completed using reference TRBV5-8 and TRBJ1-4, is EAGVTQSPTHLIKTRGQQATLRCSPISGHTSVYWYQQALGLGLQFLLWYDEGEERNRGNFPPRFSGRQFPNYSSELNVNALELEDSALYLCASSWETLGEKLFFGSGTQLSVL.

This chain joins TRBV3-1 (or the pseudogene TRBV3-2) and TRBJ2-4, with D tentatively TRBD1 or TRBD2 (6 bases each). Between the trimmed V and J ends, which lost 1 base and 6 bases, there was a span of 10 bases. The CDR3 has 14 amino acids. Germline values: CDR1 LGHDT, CDR2 YNNKEL (reference sequence). The CDR3 sequence is CASSQGGDINIQYF. CDR3 sequence (DNA): TGTGCCAGCAGCCAAGGGGGGGACATAAACATTCAGTACTTC.

This chain connects TRBV2 to TRBJ1-2; a possible D gene is TRBD1 (6 bases). Trimming stripped 4 bases from V and 4 bases from J, with 13 bases between. Germline CDR1 is SNHLY and CDR2 is FYNNEI. The CDR3 has 14 amino acids. CDR3 nucleotide sequence: TGTGCCAGCAGTGCGATACAAGGGGGCTATGGCTACACCTTC. Its translation: CASSAIQGGYGYTF.

This chain joins TRBV6-5 and TRBJ2-6; perhaps TRBD2 as D (6 bases). V lost 8 bases to trimming and J lost 11 bases, with 13 bases between them. The germline gives CDR1 MNHEY, CDR2 SVGAGI. The CDR3 loop spans 12 amino acids. The CDR3 DNA follows: TGTGCCAGCGGGCGTTGGGGGGACGTCCTGACTTTC. Translating gives CASGRWGDVLTF.